This TCR beta chain was found in a study of blood T cell repertoires in COVID-19. At the level of the study: Sources were T cells, B-cell-depleted T cells, or PBMCs; the material itself was cDNA or gDNA.

The cohort comprised adults aged roughly 18 to 95 years residing in 24 US areas. Grouping used clinical history reported by participants in a survey and questionnaire. Symptom resolution, clearance, or two negative PCRs marked the recovered donors of Cohort 3. Libraries were prepared by immunoSEQ multiplex PCR; TCRdb keeps only in-frame clonotypes and omits some of them. The data hold a few hundred thousand clones, with roughly 91% observed a single time. Per the germline V gene, CDR1 is KGHSH and CDR2 is LQKENI. CDR3 size: 15 residues. V was trimmed by 5 bases and J by 5 bases, leaving 16 bases between them.

The sequence derives from a woman in her 30s who had recovered from COVID-19. The V and J genes are TRBV18 and TRBJ1-5; D is perhaps TRBD1 (5 bases). The sample was PBMCs or T cells enriched from blood (not recorded which). The CDR3 bases are TGTGCCAGCTCATTGTCAGGGAAAGGGGATCAGCCCCAGCATTTT. As protein: CASSLSGKGDQPQHF.